The 15 T cell receptor beta chains given below trace back to one sample, sequenced in a study of early T cells in non-severe SARS-CoV-2 infection. MiXCR was run by TCRdb on the 5' RACE reads, yielding one entry per CDR3 protein. The sample holds about 29,000 distinct CDR3 sequences, 4.5% seen once. Source material: whole blood. These TCRs come from an adult who was a healthcare worker with PCR-confirmed SARS-CoV-2 infection or an uninfected control (not recorded which).

This sequence joins TRBV20-1 and TRBJ1-2; D gene unclear. Germline assignment: CDR1 DFQATT and CDR2 SNEGSKA (reference sequence). CDR3 size: 14 residues. Trimming cost V 5 bases and J 2 bases, with 15 bases left between them. The CDR3 sequence: CSAGAWTGNYGYTF. CDR3 nucleotides: TGCAGTGCTGGAGCTTGGACGGGAAACTATGGCTACACCTTC.

The rearrangement links TRBV11-3 to TRBJ2-1; 9 positions agree with TRBD1. V lost 3 bases and J lost 6; bases outside the gene matches: 6. The CDR3 is made up of 15 amino acids. The germline CDR1 and CDR2 sequences are SGHNT and YENEEA. CDR3 residues: CASSFGQGWGNEQFF. Here the CDR3 DNA reads TGTGCCAGCAGCTTCGGACAGGGGTGGGGCAATGAGCAGTTCTTC.

This rearrangement joins TRBV4-1 to TRBJ1-2; D not resolved. Trimming removed 6 bases at V and 4 bases at J, with 15 bases between. In germline, CDR1 is MGHRA, CDR2 YSYEKL. There are 14 residues in the CDR3. CDR3 sequence: CASRDSGDPYGYTF. The CDR3 DNA follows: TGCGCCAGCAGGGATTCAGGAGACCCCTATGGCTACACCTTC.

Many counts were recorded for this clonotype. The gene calls are TRBV28 and TRBJ1-2; D is unclear. CDR1 is MDHEN and CDR2 is SYDVKM in the germline V gene. Trimming took 6 bases from V and 7 from J, leaving 15 bases between them. CDR3 length: 13 amino acids. The CDR3 DNA reads as TGTGCCAGCAGCCTTATTGGGCTCCGTGGCTACACCTTC. Protein product: CASSLIGLRGYTF.

The chain has TRBV10-3 and TRBJ2-1, with D uncertain. The germline V and J ends were trimmed by 9 bases and 4 bases, with 19 bases remaining between them. CDR1 and CDR2 (germline): ENHRY, SYGVKD. The CDR3 consists of 15 residues. The CDR3 loop reads CAINHLGGEYNEQFF. DNA for the CDR3: TGTGCCATTAACCACCTCGGTGGAGAATACAATGAGCAGTTCTTC.

This clonotype was recorded many times. This sequence joins TRBV3-1 and TRBJ2-3, with a tentative D call TRBD2 (6 bases). Trimming left V 0 bases short and J 8 bases short, with 18 bases between. This CDR3 is built from 16 residues. CDR1 is LGHDT and CDR2 is YNNKEL in the germline V gene (reference sequence). CDR3 residues: CASSQEGGIHLSTQYF. CDR3 DNA: TGTGCCAGCAGCCAAGAAGGAGGGATCCATCTCAGTACGCAGTATTTT.

This clonotype showed up just a few times. The V gene is TRBV18, the J gene TRBJ2-6; no clear D gene. Trimming took off 3 bases at V and 2 bases at J, with 5 bases between the two ends. CDR3 length: 14 residues. Looked up from germline, CDR1 is KGHSH and CDR2 is LQKENI. The CDR3 loop is CASSPQPGANVLTF. The CDR3 DNA sequence: TGTGCCAGCTCACCTCAACCTGGGGCCAACGTCCTGACTTTC.

Many counts were recorded for this clonotype. V gene TRBV4-1 combines with J gene TRBJ2-7, with D hard to call. Germline assignment: CDR1 MGHRA and CDR2 YSYEKL. The CDR3 is 13 amino acids. V was clipped by 2 bases and J by 1 base, with 6 bases between them. For the CDR3, the DNA is TGCGCCAGCAGCCAATTATTGTCCTACGAGCAGTACTTC. Protein product: CASSQLLSYEQYF.

This clonotype was counted many times. The chain employs TRBV7-2 and TRBJ1-5, with D maybe TRBD1 (5 bases). V lost 1 base to trimming and J lost 2 bases, with 12 bases between them. This CDR3 contains 16 residues. Germline loops: CDR1 SGHTA, CDR2 FQGNSA. The CDR3 bases are TGTGCCAGCAGCTTAGAAGGGGCACGGGGCAATCAGCCCCAGCATTTT. It specifies CASSLEGARGNQPQHF.

The genes are TRBV6-2 or TRBV6-3 and TRBJ2-2; no clear D gene. Trimming removed 7 bases at V and 5 bases at J, with 8 bases between. The CDR3 runs 12 residues. From germline, CDR1 is MNHEY and CDR2 SVGEGT. CDR3 coding DNA: TGTGCCAGCACCTGGCGGACCGGGGAGCTGTTTTTT. Its protein product is CASTWRTGELFF.

The chain has TRBV11-2 and TRBJ2-5; 8 bases agree with TRBD1. The CDR3 contains 15 residues. The ends lost 3 bases at V and 1 base at J; junction bases unmatched: 4. In germline, CDR1 is SGHAT, CDR2 FQNNGV. CDR3 region: CASSFGQGFQETQYF. CDR3 sequence (DNA): TGTGCCAGCAGCTTCGGACAGGGCTTCCAAGAGACCCAGTACTTC.

Within the sample, this clonotype is medium-sized (0.01 to 0.1%). The chain is built from TRBV7-2 and TRBJ2-1, with D unclear. The V end lost 4 bases, the J end lost 10 bases, and 8 bases lay between the germline ends. The CDR3 is made up of 11 amino acids. Germline V gene sequence: CDR1 SGHTA, CDR2 FQGNSA. The CDR3 DNA reads as TGTGCCAGCAGCTCGCGTCGGGAGCAGTTCTTC. It is translated as CASSSRREQFF. The full variable domain, completed using reference TRBV7-2 and TRBJ2-1, is GAGVSQSPSNKVTEKGKDVELRCDPISGHTALYWYRQSLGQGLEFLIYFQGNSAPDKSGLPSDRFSAERTGGSVSTLTIQRTQQEDSAVYLCASSSRREQFFGPGTRLTVL.

This clonotype was recorded at least ten times. The V and J genes are TRBV29-1 and TRBJ2-1; D remains ambiguous. With 4 bases removed from V and 8 bases from J, the gap between germline ends came to 15 bases. CDR1 and CDR2 (germline): SQVTM, ANQGSEA. CDR3 length: 13 residues. The CDR3 spells CSVGYRLSHEQFF. CDR3 DNA sequence: TGCAGCGTTGGGTACCGCCTCTCCCATGAGCAGTTCTTC.

There are many counts of this clonotype. V and J are TRBV20-1 and TRBJ1-6, with D maybe TRBD1 (5 bases). The CDR3 length is 13 residues. V lost 2 bases to trimming and J lost 5 bases, with 7 bases between them. The germline V gene has CDR1 DFQATT and CDR2 SNEGSKA (reference sequence). As DNA, the CDR3 is TGCAGTGCTAGATCGGGGCATAATTCACCCCTCCACTTT. This sequence encodes CSARSGHNSPLHF.

This clonotype turned up a few times. V usage is TRBV11-2 and J usage is TRBJ1-3; TRBD1 is a possible D gene (5 bases). V lost 5 bases to trimming and J lost 4 bases, with 18 bases between them. Looked up from germline, CDR1 is SGHAT and CDR2 is FQNNGV. The CDR3 runs to 16 residues. The CDR3 spells CASSLTRRQKGNTIYF. The CDR3 DNA sequence: TGTGCCAGCAGCCTCACCAGAAGACAGAAGGGAAACACCATATATTTT.